These T cell receptor beta chains were read from a single sample in a study of blood T cell repertoires in COVID-19. The data were produced by immunoSEQ multiplex PCR, yet TCRdb's version contains in-frame clones alone and is incomplete. In the table there are 150,000 to 200,000 clones, around four fifths of which are singletons. The source material was peripheral blood. Receptors originate from a woman at least 80 years old with active or convalescent COVID-19. Both conserved end residues are part of each CDR3. A D gene is named only where the DNA matches it firmly. The listing skips clone size in some rows; elsewhere it reads once, few, many or a size class.

TRBJ1-1 16 TRBV5-1 - - CASSLEGARLYTEAFF TGCGCCAGCAGCTTGGAAGGCGCCAGACTTTACACTGAAGCTTTCTTT
TRBJ2-1 15 TRBV30 - TRBD1 CAWSVQGNGYNEQFF TGTGCCTGGAGTGTACAGGGGAATGGCTACAATGAGCAGTTCTTC
TRBJ1-4 15 TRBV4-3 - - CASSQGPSYTEKLFF TGCGCCAGCAGCCAAGGGCCCTCTTACACTGAAAAACTGTTTTTT
TRBJ2-2 16 TRBV7-9 - - CASSRRGQANTGELFF TGTGCCAGCAGCCGCAGGGGCCAGGCGAACACCGGGGAGCTGTTTTTT
TRBJ2-2 17 TRBV6-1 - TRBD2 CASSEERGGLYTGELFF TGTGCCAGCAGTGAAGAGCGGGGGGGCCTCTACACCGGGGAGCTGTTTTTT
TRBJ2-4 16 TRBV18 - TRBD2 CASSPPLAGGKNIQYF TGTGCCAGCTCACCACCCCTAGCGGGGGGTAAAAACATTCAGTACTTC
TRBJ2-1 12 TRBV30 - - CAWSGSYNEQFF TGTGCCTGGTCCGGCTCCTACAATGAGCAGTTCTTC
TRBJ1-1 13 TRBV28 - TRBD1 CASGGQGGTEAFF TGTGCCAGCGGGGGACAGGGTGGGACTGAAGCTTTCTTT
TRBJ1-2 17 TRBV4-2 few - CASSQDPIKGGTYGYTF TGTGCCAGCAGCCAAGACCCGATAAAGGGAGGGACCTATGGCTACACCTTC
TRBJ1-2 13 TRBV5-1 - TRBD1 CASSSGGAYGYTF TGCGCCAGCAGCTCAGGGGGCGCCTATGGCTACACCTTC
TRBJ1-2 14 TRBV6-5 - - CASRPREEGRGYTF TGTGCCAGCAGACCCAGGGAGGAGGGGAGGGGCTACACCTTC
TRBJ1-6 16 TRBV7-2 - TRBD1 CASSSGTGGEGSPLHF TGTGCCAGCAGCTCTGGGACAGGGGGCGAGGGTTCACCCCTCCACTTT
TRBJ1-2 13 TRBV14 - - CASSQEGLYGYTF TGTGCCAGCAGCCAAGAGGGACTCTATGGCTACACCTTC